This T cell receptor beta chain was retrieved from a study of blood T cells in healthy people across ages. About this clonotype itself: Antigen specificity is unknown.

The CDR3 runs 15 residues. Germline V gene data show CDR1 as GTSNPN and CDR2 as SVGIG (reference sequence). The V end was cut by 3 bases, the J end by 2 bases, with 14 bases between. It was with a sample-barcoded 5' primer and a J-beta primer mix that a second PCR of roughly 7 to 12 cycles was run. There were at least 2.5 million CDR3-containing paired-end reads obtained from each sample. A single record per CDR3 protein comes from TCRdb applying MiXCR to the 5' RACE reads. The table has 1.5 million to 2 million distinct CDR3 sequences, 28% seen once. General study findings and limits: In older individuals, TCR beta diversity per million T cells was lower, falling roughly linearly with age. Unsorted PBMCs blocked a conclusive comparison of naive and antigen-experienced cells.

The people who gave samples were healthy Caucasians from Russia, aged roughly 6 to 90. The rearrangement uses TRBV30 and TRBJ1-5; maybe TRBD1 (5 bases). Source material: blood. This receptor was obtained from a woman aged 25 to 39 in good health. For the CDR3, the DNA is TGTGCCTGGAGGGCAGGGACGTATCGCAATCAGCCCCAGCATTTT. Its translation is CAWRAGTYRNQPQHF.